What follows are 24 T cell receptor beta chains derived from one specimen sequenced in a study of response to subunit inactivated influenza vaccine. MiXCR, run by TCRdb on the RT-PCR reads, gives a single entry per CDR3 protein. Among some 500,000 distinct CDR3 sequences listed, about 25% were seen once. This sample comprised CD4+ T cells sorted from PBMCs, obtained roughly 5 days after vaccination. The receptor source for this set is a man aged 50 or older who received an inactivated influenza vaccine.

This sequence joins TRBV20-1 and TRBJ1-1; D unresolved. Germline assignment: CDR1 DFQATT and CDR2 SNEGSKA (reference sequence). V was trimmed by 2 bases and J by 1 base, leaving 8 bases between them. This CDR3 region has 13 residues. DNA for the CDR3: TGCAGTGCTAGAAGGTCAGCGAACACTGAAGCTTTCTTT. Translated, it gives CSARRSANTEAFF.

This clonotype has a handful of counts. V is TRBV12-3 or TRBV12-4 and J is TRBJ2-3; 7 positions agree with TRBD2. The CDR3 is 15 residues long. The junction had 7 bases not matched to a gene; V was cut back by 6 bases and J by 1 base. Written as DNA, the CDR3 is TGTGCCAGCAGCCCATGGGCGGGGGGCACAGATACGCAGTATTTT. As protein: CASSPWAGGTDTQYF.

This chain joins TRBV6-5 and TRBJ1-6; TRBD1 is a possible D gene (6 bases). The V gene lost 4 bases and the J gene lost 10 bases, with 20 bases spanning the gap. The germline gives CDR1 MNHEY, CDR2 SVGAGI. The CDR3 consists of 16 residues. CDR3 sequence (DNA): TGTGCCAGCAGTTCCTCCAGGGGCAGGGGTGGGTCACCCCTCCACTTT. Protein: CASSSSRGRGGSPLHF.

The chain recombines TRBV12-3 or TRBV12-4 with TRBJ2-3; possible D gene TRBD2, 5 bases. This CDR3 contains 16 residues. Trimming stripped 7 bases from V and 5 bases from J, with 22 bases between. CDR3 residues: CASTSWTTRRQDTQYF. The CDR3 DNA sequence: TGTGCCAGCACCTCCTGGACGACAAGGAGGCAAGATACGCAGTATTTT.

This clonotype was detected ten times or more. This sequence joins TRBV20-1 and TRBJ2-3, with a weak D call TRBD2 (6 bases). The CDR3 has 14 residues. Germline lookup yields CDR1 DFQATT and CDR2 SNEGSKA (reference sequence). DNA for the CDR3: TGCAGCAAAAGGGGAGGAGGGGCGGTAGATACGCAGTATTTT. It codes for CSKRGGGAVDTQYF.

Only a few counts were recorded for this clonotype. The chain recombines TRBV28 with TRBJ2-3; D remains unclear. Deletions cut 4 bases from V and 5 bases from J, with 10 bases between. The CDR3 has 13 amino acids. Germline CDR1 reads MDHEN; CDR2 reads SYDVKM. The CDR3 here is CASSSGGVDTQYF. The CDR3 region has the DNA TGTGCCAGCAGTTCGGGTGGGGTAGATACGCAGTATTTT.

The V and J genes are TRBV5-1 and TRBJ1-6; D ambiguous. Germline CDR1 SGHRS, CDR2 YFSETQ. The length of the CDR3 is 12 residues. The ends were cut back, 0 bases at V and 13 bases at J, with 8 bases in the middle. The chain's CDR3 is CASSLAGIPLHF. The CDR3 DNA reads TGCGCCAGCAGCTTGGCCGGAATCCCCCTCCACTTT.

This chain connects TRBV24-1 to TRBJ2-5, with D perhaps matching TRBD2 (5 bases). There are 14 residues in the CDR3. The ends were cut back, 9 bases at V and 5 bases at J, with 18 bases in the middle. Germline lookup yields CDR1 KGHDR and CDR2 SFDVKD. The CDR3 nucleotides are TGTGCCACCGCCGGAGGACCACTAAAGGAGACCCAGTACTTC. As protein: CATAGGPLKETQYF.

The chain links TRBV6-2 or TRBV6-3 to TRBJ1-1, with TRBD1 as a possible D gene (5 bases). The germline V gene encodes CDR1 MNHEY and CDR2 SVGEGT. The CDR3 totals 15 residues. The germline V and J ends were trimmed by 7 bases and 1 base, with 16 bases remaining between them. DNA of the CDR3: TGTGCCAGCACCCAGGGCCCCGGCGGGAACACTGAAGCTTTCTTT. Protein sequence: CASTQGPGGNTEAFF.

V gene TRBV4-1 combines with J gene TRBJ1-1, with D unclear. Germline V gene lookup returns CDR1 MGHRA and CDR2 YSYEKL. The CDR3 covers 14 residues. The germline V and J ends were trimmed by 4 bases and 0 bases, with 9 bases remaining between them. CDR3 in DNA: TGCGCCAGCAGCCCGAACCGCTTGAACACTGAAGCTTTCTTT. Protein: CASSPNRLNTEAFF.

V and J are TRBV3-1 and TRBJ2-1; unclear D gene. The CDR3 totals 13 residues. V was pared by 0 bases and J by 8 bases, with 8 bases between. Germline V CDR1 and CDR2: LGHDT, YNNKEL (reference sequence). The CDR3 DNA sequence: TGTGCCAGCAGCCAAGATCCCAGCTATGAGCAGTTCTTC. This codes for CASSQDPSYEQFF.

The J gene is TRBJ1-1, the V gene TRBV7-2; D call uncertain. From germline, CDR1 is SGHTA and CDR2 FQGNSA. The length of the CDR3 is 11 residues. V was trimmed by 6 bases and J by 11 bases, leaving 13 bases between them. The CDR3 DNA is TGTGCCAGCAGATCTGCAGTGTCGGCTTTCTTT. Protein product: CASRSAVSAFF.

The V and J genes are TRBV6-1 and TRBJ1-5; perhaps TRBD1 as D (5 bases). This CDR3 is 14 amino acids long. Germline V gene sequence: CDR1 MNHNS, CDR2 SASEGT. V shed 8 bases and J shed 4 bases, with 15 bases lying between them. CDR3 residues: CASESGGANQPQHF. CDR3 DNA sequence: TGTGCCAGCGAAAGTGGGGGAGCGAATCAGCCCCAGCATTTT.

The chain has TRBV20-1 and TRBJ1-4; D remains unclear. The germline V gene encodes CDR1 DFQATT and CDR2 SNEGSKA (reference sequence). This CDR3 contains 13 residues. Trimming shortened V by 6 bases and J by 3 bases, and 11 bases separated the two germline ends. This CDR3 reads CSARLSSNEKLFF. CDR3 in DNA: TGCAGTGCGCGACTCTCTTCTAATGAAAAACTGTTTTTT.

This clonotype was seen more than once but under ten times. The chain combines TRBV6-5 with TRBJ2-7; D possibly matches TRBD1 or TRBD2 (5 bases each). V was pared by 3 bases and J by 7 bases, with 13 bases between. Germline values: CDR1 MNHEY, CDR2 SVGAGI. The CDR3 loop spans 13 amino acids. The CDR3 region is CASSYSRGGEQYF. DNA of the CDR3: TGTGCCAGCAGTTATTCGCGTGGGGGAGAGCAGTACTTC.

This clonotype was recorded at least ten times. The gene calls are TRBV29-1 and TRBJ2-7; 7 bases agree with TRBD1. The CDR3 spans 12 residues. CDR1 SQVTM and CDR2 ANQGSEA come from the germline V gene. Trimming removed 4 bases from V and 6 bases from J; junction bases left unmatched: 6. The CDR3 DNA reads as TGCAGCGTTGGGGGATACAGGGGCGAGCAGTACTTC. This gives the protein CSVGGYRGEQYF.

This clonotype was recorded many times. CDR3 DNA: TGTGCCATCGGTGGTAGCGGGAGGCCAGATACGCAGTATTTT. It yields the protein CAIGGSGRPDTQYF. The chain is built from TRBV10-3 and TRBJ2-3; 10 nucleotides match TRBD2. The J segment lost 4 bases and the V segment lost 8 bases, leaving 6 bases of the junction unmatched. The CDR3 extends over 14 amino acids. CDR1 ENHRY and CDR2 SYGVKD come from the germline V gene.

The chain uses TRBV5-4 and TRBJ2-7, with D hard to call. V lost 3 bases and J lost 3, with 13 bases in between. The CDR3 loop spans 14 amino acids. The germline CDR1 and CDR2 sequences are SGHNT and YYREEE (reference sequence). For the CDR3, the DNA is TGTGCCAGCAGCTGTGGGCTCCTCGGCTACGAGCAGTACTTC. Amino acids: CASSCGLLGYEQYF.

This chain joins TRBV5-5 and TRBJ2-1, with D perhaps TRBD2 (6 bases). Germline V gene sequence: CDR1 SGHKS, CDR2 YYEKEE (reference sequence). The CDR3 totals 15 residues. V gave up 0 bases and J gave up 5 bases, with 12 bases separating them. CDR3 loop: CASSLVGGVNNEQFF. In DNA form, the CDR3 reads TGTGCCAGCAGCTTGGTGGGGGGTGTAAACAATGAGCAGTTCTTC.

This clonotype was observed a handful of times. The CDR3: CASSQGTSGDNEQFF. The DNA for the CDR3 is TGTGCCAGCAGCCAAGGTACTAGCGGAGACAATGAGCAGTTCTTC. The chain combines TRBV4-2 with TRBJ2-1, with TRBD2 identical over 8 bases. Losses at the gene ends were 1 base for V and 5 bases for J; bases not matched to a gene: 4. CDR1 LGHNA and CDR2 YNFKEQ come from the germline V gene. The CDR3 contains 15 residues.

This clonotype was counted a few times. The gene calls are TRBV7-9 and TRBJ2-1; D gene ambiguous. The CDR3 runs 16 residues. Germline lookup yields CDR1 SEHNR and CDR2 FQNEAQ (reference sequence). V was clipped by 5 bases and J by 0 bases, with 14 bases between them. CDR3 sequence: CASSPLESTSYNEQFF. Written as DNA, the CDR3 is TGTGCCAGCAGCCCATTGGAATCGACCTCCTACAATGAGCAGTTCTTC.

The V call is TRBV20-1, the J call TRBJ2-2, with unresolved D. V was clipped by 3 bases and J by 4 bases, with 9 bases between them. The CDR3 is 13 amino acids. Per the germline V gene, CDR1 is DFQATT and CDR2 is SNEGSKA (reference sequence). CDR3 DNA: TGCAGTGCTAGCTCTACGGCCACCGGGGAGCTGTTTTTT. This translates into CSASSTATGELFF.

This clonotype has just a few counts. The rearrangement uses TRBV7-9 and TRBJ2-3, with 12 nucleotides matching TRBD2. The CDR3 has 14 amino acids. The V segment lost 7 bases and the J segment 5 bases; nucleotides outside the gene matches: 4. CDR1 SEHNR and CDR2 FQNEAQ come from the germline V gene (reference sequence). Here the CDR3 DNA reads TGTGCCAGCAAGACTAGCGGGAGTGGAGATACGCAGTATTTT. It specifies CASKTSGSGDTQYF.

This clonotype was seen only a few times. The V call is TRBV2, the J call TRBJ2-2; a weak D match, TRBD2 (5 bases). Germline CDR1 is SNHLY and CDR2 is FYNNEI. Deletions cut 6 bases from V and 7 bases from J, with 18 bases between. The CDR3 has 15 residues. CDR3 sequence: CASSAITSLGGELFF. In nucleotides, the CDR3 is TGTGCCAGCAGCGCAATTACTAGTTTGGGCGGGGAGCTGTTTTTT.